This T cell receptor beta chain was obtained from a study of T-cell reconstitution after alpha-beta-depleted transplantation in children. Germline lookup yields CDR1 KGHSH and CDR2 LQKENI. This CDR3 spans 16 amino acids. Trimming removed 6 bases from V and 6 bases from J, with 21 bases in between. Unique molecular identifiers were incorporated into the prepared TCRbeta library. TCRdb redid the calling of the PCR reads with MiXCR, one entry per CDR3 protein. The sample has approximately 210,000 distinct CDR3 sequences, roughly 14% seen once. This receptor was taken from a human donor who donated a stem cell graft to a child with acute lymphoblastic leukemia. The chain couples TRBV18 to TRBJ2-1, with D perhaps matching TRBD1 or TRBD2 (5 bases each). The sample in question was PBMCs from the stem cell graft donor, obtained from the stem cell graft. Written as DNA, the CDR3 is TGTGCCAGCTCGGAAAATACGGGGACGCCTGGCAATGAGCAGTTCTTC. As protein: CASSENTGTPGNEQFF.